These 21 T cell receptor beta chains share one sample of origin, sequenced in a study of patients and donors after allogeneic stem cell transplantation. One entry per CDR3 protein, called by TCRdb with MiXCR from the RT-PCR reads. The table shows about a million distinct CDR3 sequences, with over 15% occurring only once. Sequencing input: blood, either unsorted or a sorted T cell fraction (not recorded which). The receptors were sampled from a human donor who was either an allogeneic HSCT recipient or a stem cell or donor lymphocyte infusion donor (not recorded which). It is not recorded whose cells these are; they may come from a transplant donor.

The rearrangement uses TRBV29-1 and TRBJ2-7; D is perhaps TRBD1 (5 bases). Trimming took 7 bases from V and 5 from J, leaving 9 bases between them. This CDR3 spans 10 amino acids. Germline V gene data show CDR1 as SQVTM and CDR2 as ANQGSEA. DNA of the CDR3: TGCAGCGCAGGGAACAACGAGCAGTACTTC. This codes for CSAGNNEQYF.

This chain uses TRBV5-1 with TRBJ2-7; 8 bases match TRBD2. The J segment lost 8 bases and the V segment lost 1 base, leaving 14 bases of the junction unmatched. The CDR3 extends over 16 amino acids. Germline-derived CDR1 and CDR2 are SGHRS and YFSETQ. The CDR3 sequence is CASSLFSSGSLTKQYF. In DNA form, the CDR3 reads TGCGCCAGCAGCTTGTTTTCTAGCGGGTCCCTTACGAAGCAGTACTTC.

This clonotype appeared a few times. The chain couples TRBV4-1 to TRBJ2-5; 8 bases agree with TRBD2. Germline V lookup: CDR1 MGHRA, CDR2 YSYEKL. The CDR3 contains 16 residues. V gave up 2 bases and J gave up 4 bases; unmatched junction bases: 9. This chain's CDR3 is CASSQWSSGSGETQYF. CDR3 in DNA: TGCGCCAGCAGCCAATGGTCCAGCGGGAGCGGAGAGACCCAGTACTTC.

This chain links TRBV6-5 with TRBJ2-7; D call uncertain. Germline CDR1 MNHEY, CDR2 SVGAGI. The CDR3 is 15 residues long. V lost 0 bases, J lost 3 bases, and 12 bases lay in between. This chain's CDR3 is CASSYSRFWGYEQYF. The CDR3 nucleotides read TGTGCCAGCAGTTACTCGAGGTTTTGGGGCTACGAGCAGTACTTC.

This clonotype was recorded many times. This chain links TRBV12-3 or TRBV12-4 with TRBJ2-2, with no clear D. CDR3 length: 12 residues. Trimming took 6 bases from V and 6 from J, leaving 8 bases between them. DNA for the CDR3: TGTGCCAGCAGAACGGGCCCCGGGGAGCTGTTTTTT. This codes for CASRTGPGELFF.

The chain is built from TRBV25-1 and TRBJ2-1; D remains unclear. Between the trimmed V and J ends, which lost 3 bases and 4 bases, there was a span of 10 bases. Germline CDR1 reads MGHDK; CDR2 reads SYGVNS. This CDR3 region has 14 residues. The CDR3 DNA reads TGTGCCAGCAGTGATACTACCCAATACAATGAGCAGTTCTTC. Its translation is CASSDTTQYNEQFF.

This chain joins TRBV28 and TRBJ2-1; D not resolved. Trimming cost V 6 bases and J 5 bases, with 17 bases left between them. Germline V gene data show CDR1 as MDHEN and CDR2 as SYDVKM. CDR3 length equals 15 residues. The CDR3 nucleotides are TGTGCCAGCAGCCCGGAAGGTTTGGGTAACAATGAGCAGTTCTTC. Translation: CASSPEGLGNNEQFF.

This clonotype was observed a handful of times. The rearrangement joins TRBV9 to TRBJ1-2; TRBD1 agrees at 10 bases. With 4 bases clipped from V and 8 bases from J, the junction kept 14 bases outside the gene matches. CDR1 is SGDLS, CDR2 YYNGEE, per germline. The CDR3 is 16 residues long. CDR3 bases: TGTGCCAGCAGCCCCGGTCCGGGACAGGGGTTACAAGGCTACACCTTC. This encodes CASSPGPGQGLQGYTF.

This clonotype has just a few counts. The CDR3 loop is CASSYSRAGSNTGELFF. CDR3 nucleotides: TGTGCCAGCAGTTACTCGAGGGCGGGCTCGAACACCGGGGAGCTGTTTTTT. The chain recombines TRBV6-2 or TRBV6-3 with TRBJ2-2, with a possible D match to TRBD2 (5 bases). The length of the CDR3 is 17 residues. The V gene lost 0 bases and the J gene lost 0 bases, with 11 bases spanning the gap. Germline CDR1 reads MNHEY; CDR2 reads SVGEGT.

This clonotype was counted ten times or more. V and J are TRBV12-3 or TRBV12-4 and TRBJ2-7; possible D gene TRBD1, 6 bases. V was clipped by 6 bases and J by 1 base, with 10 bases between them. CDR3 length equals 13 residues. CDR3 sequence (DNA): TGTGCCAGCAGACTGACAGGATCCTACGAGCAGTACTTC. It translates to CASRLTGSYEQYF.

The chain recombines TRBV24-1 with TRBJ2-5; the D is unclear. The CDR3 extends over 14 amino acids. V dropped 4 bases and J dropped 5 bases, with 13 bases sitting between them. Germline CDR1 is KGHDR and CDR2 is SFDVKD. The CDR3 loop is CATSDPGAEETQYF. For the CDR3, the DNA is TGTGCCACCAGTGACCCCGGCGCGGAGGAGACCCAGTACTTC.

The table lists this clonotype with many counts. This chain links TRBV12-3 or TRBV12-4 with TRBJ1-1, with TRBD1 as a possible D gene (5 bases). The germline V and J ends were trimmed by 5 bases and 6 bases, with 13 bases remaining between them. The CDR3 loop spans 13 amino acids. The CDR3 bases are TGTGCCAGCAGTCCTCTCCGGGGCCCTGAAGCTTTCTTT. Its translation: CASSPLRGPEAFF.

The table lists this clonotype with many counts. The rearrangement joins TRBV10-3 to TRBJ2-3; D is undetermined. The CDR3 totals 13 residues. Trimming stripped 4 bases from V and 2 bases from J, with 7 bases between. CDR1 is ENHRY, CDR2 SYGVKD, per germline. The CDR3 nucleotides read TGTGCCATCAGTGGTACCTACACAGATACGCAGTATTTT. Its translation: CAISGTYTDTQYF.

As DNA, the CDR3 is TGTGCCAGCAGTTTAGCTCCCGGGACTGCTCGAGATACGCAGTATTTT. Protein product: CASSLAPGTARDTQYF. J is TRBJ2-3 and V is TRBV12-3 or TRBV12-4, with D tentatively TRBD2 (6 bases). V was clipped by 0 bases and J by 5 bases, with 15 bases between them. This CDR3 region has 16 residues.

This clonotype was observed a few times. V and J are TRBV7-9 and TRBJ1-1; 7 nucleotides line up with TRBD1. The CDR3 is made up of 17 amino acids. V shed 1 base, J shed 6 bases, and the junction held 14 bases outside the gene matches. The germline gives CDR1 SEHNR, CDR2 FQNEAQ (reference sequence). The CDR3 DNA reads TGTGCCAGCAGCTTAGTCCGAACCTTACAAGGGGGCCCTGAAGCTTTCTTT. This gives the protein CASSLVRTLQGGPEAFF.

This clonotype was counted only a few times. The chain employs TRBV20-1 and TRBJ1-4; TRBD1 aligns across 9 bases. The length of the CDR3 is 13 residues. With 6 bases clipped from V and 8 bases from J, the junction kept 7 bases outside the gene matches. The germline V gene encodes CDR1 DFQATT and CDR2 SNEGSKA (reference sequence). CDR3 loop: CSAAGTGREKLFF. The CDR3 DNA reads TGCAGTGCCGCCGGGACAGGGCGCGAAAAACTGTTTTTT.

The chain recombines TRBV9 with TRBJ2-7, with 14 bases aligning to TRBD2. V lost 4 bases, J lost 2 bases, and 14 bases stayed unmatched. This CDR3 is built from 19 residues. Germline assignment: CDR1 SGDLS and CDR2 YYNGEE. Here the CDR3 reads CASSPRLAGGPERAYEQYF. The CDR3 nucleotides read TGTGCCAGCAGCCCCCGACTAGCGGGAGGGCCTGAGCGGGCCTACGAGCAGTACTTC.

A few counts support this clonotype. The CDR3 bases are TGCAGTGCTGATACTTCCGAAGGGGGGTATACGCAGTATTTT. It translates to CSADTSEGGYTQYF. The chain uses TRBV20-1 and TRBJ2-3; D is perhaps TRBD1 or TRBD2 (6 bases each). V dropped 5 bases and J dropped 7 bases, with 19 bases sitting between them. Looked up from germline, CDR1 is DFQATT and CDR2 is SNEGSKA (reference sequence). CDR3 length equals 14 residues.

This clonotype was picked up a small number of times. The chain combines TRBV28 with TRBJ2-7, with 12 nucleotides matching TRBD2. CDR3 length: 13 residues. Per the germline V gene, CDR1 is MDHEN and CDR2 is SYDVKM. V was clipped by 10 bases and J by 4 bases; unmatched bases: 5. CDR3 coding DNA: TGTGCCACGAGCACTAGCGGGAGGTACGAGCAGTACTTC. Amino acids: CATSTSGRYEQYF.

The chain has TRBV5-1 and TRBJ2-7, with D perhaps matching TRBD1 or TRBD2 (5 bases each). V lost 3 bases and J lost 5, with 15 bases in between. This CDR3 has 14 residues. Per the germline V gene, CDR1 is SGHRS and CDR2 is YFSETQ. The CDR3 protein is CASSWGKLGNEQYF. Here the CDR3 DNA reads TGCGCCAGCAGCTGGGGGAAATTGGGCAACGAGCAGTACTTC.

The chain has TRBV7-2 and TRBJ1-2, with TRBD1 matching 7 bases. Germline V gives CDR1 SGHTA, CDR2 FQGNSA. The CDR3 has 16 residues. V shed 4 bases and J 0 bases; nucleotides not matched to a gene: 8. CDR3 region: CASSSATGATNYGYTF. The CDR3, as DNA: TGTGCCAGCAGCTCCGCAACAGGGGCGACTAACTATGGCTACACCTTC.